This T cell receptor (beta chain) was captured in a study of CD8 T cells in ankylosing spondylitis. General study points: Made up of about eight highly homologous variants, a TCR beta motif appeared characteristic of ankylosing spondylitis blood. The authors found the disease-linked clones to be CD8+ and relatively rare in peripheral blood.

CDR1 and CDR2 (germline): MDHEN, SYDVKM. The CDR3 totals 13 residues. TCRdb fed the 5' RACE reads into MiXCR, producing one record per CDR3 protein. The data show roughly 450,000 distinct CDR3 sequences, about 24% seen once. Regarding this clonotype: Its specificity is not known.

The sample taken for sequencing was blood, either unsorted or a sorted T cell fraction (not recorded which). The sequence was obtained from a male donor with ankylosing spondylitis. The chain uses TRBV28 and TRBJ2-1, with D possibly matching TRBD2 (5 bases). The CDR3 coding sequence is TGTGTCACTCAGCGAGGGTCTGTAGGTGAGCAGTTCTTC. Its translation: CVTQRGSVGEQFF.